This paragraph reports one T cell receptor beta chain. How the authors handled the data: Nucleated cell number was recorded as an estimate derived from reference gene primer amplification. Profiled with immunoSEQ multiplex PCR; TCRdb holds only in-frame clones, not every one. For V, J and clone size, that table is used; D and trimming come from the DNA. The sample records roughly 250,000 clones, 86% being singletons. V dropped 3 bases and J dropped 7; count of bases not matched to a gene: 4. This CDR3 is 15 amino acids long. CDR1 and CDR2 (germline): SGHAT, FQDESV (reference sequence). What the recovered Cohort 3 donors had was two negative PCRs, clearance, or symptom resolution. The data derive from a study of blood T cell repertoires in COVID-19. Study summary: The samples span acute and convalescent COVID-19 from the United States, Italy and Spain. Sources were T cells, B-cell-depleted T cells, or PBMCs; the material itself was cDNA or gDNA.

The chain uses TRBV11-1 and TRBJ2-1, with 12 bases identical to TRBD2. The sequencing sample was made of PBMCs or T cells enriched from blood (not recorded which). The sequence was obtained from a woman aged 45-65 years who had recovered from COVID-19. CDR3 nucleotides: TGTGCCAGCAGCTTTACTAGCGGGAGGTTAAATGAGCAGTTCTTC. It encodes CASSFTSGRLNEQFF. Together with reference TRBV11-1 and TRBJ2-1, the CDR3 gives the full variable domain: EAEVAQSPRYKITEKSQAVAFWCDPISGHATLYWYRQILGQGPELLVQFQDESVVDDSQLPKDRFSAERLKGVDSTLKIQPAELGDSAMYLCASSFTSGRLNEQFFGPGTRLTVL.